These 21 T cell receptor beta chains share one sample of origin, sequenced in a study of OX40 agonist ivuxolimab in advanced cancers. TCRdb's table, derived via immunoSEQ multiplex PCR, lists solely in-frame clones and lacks some. Of around 94,000 clones listed, around 90% are singletons. Sequences were derived from CD4+ or CD8+ T cells sorted from blood, sampled in a trial of the OX40 agonist ivuxolimab. Receptors were obtained from an adult with an advanced solid tumor such as melanoma, head and neck, liver or kidney cancer.

This rearrangement joins TRBV6-1 to TRBJ1-1; D is perhaps TRBD1 (6 bases). CDR1 MNHNS and CDR2 SASEGT come from the germline V gene. The CDR3 loop spans 15 amino acids. V lost 4 bases and J lost 3, with 15 bases in between. The CDR3 loop reads CASSGGRRPDTEAFF. As DNA, the CDR3 is TGTGCCAGCAGTGGGGGGCGGCGACCGGACACTGAAGCTTTCTTT.

The chain uses TRBV6-5 and TRBJ2-7; D is unresolved. From germline, CDR1 is MNHEY and CDR2 SVGAGI. CDR3 length: 12 amino acids. Trimming cost V 4 bases and J 4 bases, with 8 bases left between them. CDR3 residues: CASSLYLYEQYF. The CDR3 nucleotides read TGTGCCAGCAGTTTGTATCTATACGAGCAGTACTTC.

The chain joins TRBV28 to TRBJ2-1; maybe TRBD1 (5 bases). Germline assignment: CDR1 MDHEN and CDR2 SYDVKM. The CDR3 spans 12 residues. The ends were cut back, 3 bases at V and 15 bases at J, with 15 bases in the middle. CDR3 DNA: TGTGCCAGCAGTTTCGACAGCCACAGGCGGTTCTTC. This codes for CASSFDSHRRFF.

In regard to this clone: One junction end does not reproduce the germline sequence, and a read error may be involved. This chain connects TRBV5-8 to TRBJ1-2, with TRBD1 as a possible D gene (5 bases). This CDR3 comprises 11 residues. Germline assignment: CDR1 SGHTS and CDR2 YDEGEE. This chain's CDR3 is CASSFRRDPNF. The DNA for the CDR3 is TGTGCCAGCAGCTTCCGCCGGGACCCTAACTTC.

V gene TRBV9 combines with J gene TRBJ2-1; maybe TRBD1 (6 bases). Germline assignment: CDR1 SGDLS and CDR2 YYNGEE. Deletions cut 3 bases from V and 2 bases from J, with 12 bases between. The CDR3 is made up of 15 amino acids. CDR3 protein: CASSARGEPYNEQFF. The CDR3 DNA sequence: TGTGCCAGCAGCGCCAGGGGCGAACCCTACAATGAGCAGTTCTTC. The variable domain in full, with the rest retrieved from reference TRBV9 and TRBJ2-1, is DSGVTQTPKHLITATGQRVTLRCSPRSGDLSVYWYQQSLDQGLQFLIQYYNGEERAKGNILERFSAQQFPDLHSELNLSSLELGDSALYFCASSARGEPYNEQFFGPGTRLTVL.

J is TRBJ1-1 and V is TRBV5-4, with D possibly being TRBD1 (5 bases). CDR3 length: 13 amino acids. The germline V gene has CDR1 SGHNT and CDR2 YYREEE (reference sequence). With 0 bases removed from V and 7 bases from J, the gap between germline ends came to 10 bases. CDR3 in DNA: TGTGCCAGCAGCTTGGCAGGGAGGGGTGAAGCTTTCTTT. Translating it yields CASSLAGRGEAFF.

The chain couples TRBV30 to TRBJ2-7; D is undetermined. This CDR3 comprises 12 residues. Germline CDR1 GTSNPN, CDR2 SVGIG (reference sequence). Trimming shortened V by 0 bases and J by 6 bases, and 9 bases separated the two germline ends. For the CDR3, the DNA is TGTGCCTGGAGTGTAGTTTGGGGCGAGCAGTACTTC. The encoded protein is CAWSVVWGEQYF.

The rearrangement uses TRBV7-9 and TRBJ2-5; TRBD1 agrees at 9 bases. This CDR3 is 16 amino acids long. The germline V gene has CDR1 SEHNR and CDR2 FQNEAQ (reference sequence). V dropped 4 bases and J dropped 2; count of bases not matched to a gene: 8. CDR3 residues: CASSSGDREWQETQYF. DNA for the CDR3: TGTGCCAGCAGCTCAGGGGACAGGGAGTGGCAAGAGACCCAGTACTTC.

The rearrangement joins TRBV6-5 to TRBJ1-2; no firm D call. The CDR3 has 15 amino acids. Trimming left V 3 bases short and J 3 bases short, with 14 bases between. Germline V gene lookup returns CDR1 MNHEY and CDR2 SVGAGI. The CDR3 region is CASSYNPGSDYGYTF. For the CDR3, the DNA is TGTGCCAGCAGTTATAATCCGGGTTCGGACTATGGCTACACCTTC.

The J gene is TRBJ1-2, the V gene TRBV27, with 8 nucleotides matching TRBD1. Germline V gives CDR1 MNHEY, CDR2 SMNVEV (reference sequence). The length of the CDR3 is 14 residues. Trimming took 3 bases from V and 8 from J; bases not matched to a gene: 8. The CDR3 here is CASSFRGLQGGYTF. The CDR3 region has the DNA TGTGCCAGCAGTTTCAGGGGGCTACAGGGGGGCTACACCTTC.

The sample holds a few counts of this clone. The J gene is TRBJ2-7, the V gene TRBV28; D could derive from TRBD1 or TRBD2 (5 bases each). The CDR3 is 15 amino acids. Germline assignment: CDR1 MDHEN and CDR2 SYDVKM. The V end lost 7 bases, the J end lost 1 base, and 17 bases lay between the germline ends. CDR3 in DNA: TGTGCCAGCACCGCAGGGACCTCCGCATCCTACGAGCAGTACTTC. It is translated as CASTAGTSASYEQYF.

The count of this clone is one. V and J are TRBV19 and TRBJ1-1, with D hard to call. Deletions cut 5 bases from V and 2 bases from J, with 9 bases between. The CDR3 runs to 13 residues. Germline CDR1 LNHDA, CDR2 SQIVND (reference sequence). CDR3: CASSRAGNTEAFF. The CDR3 region has the DNA TGTGCCAGTAGTCGGGCGGGTAACACTGAAGCTTTCTTT. Full variable domain (rest looked up from reference TRBV19 and TRBJ1-1): DGGITQSPKYLFRKEGQNVTLSCEQNLNHDAMYWYRQDPGQGLRLIYYSQIVNDFQKGDIAEGYSVSREKKESFPLTVTSAQKNPTAFYLCASSRAGNTEAFFGQGTRLTVV.

This clone appeared once. The chain carries TRBV7-9 and TRBJ2-1; D remains unclear. Trimming removed 1 base at V and 2 bases at J, with 9 bases between. This CDR3 is built from 15 residues. Germline CDR1 and CDR2: SEHNR and FQNEAQ (reference sequence). Written as DNA, the CDR3 is TGTGCCAGCAGCTTAGTCGGCAGACCCTACAATGAGCAGTTCTTC. Translating gives CASSLVGRPYNEQFF. The whole variable domain, remainder taken from reference TRBV7-9 and TRBJ2-1, is DTGVSQNPRHKITKRGQNVTFRCDPISEHNRLYWYRQTLGQGPEFLTYFQNEAQLEKSRLLSDRFSAERPKGSFSTLEIQRTEQGDSAMYLCASSLVGRPYNEQFFGPGTRLTVL.

This chain connects TRBV7-8 to TRBJ2-3; either TRBD1 or TRBD2 may supply D (5 bases each). The CDR3 runs 13 residues. The V gene's germline CDR1 is SGHVS and CDR2 FQNEAQ. The germline V and J ends were trimmed by 1 base and 4 bases, with 6 bases remaining between them. The CDR3 DNA follows: TGTGCCAGCAGCTTAGGGGGACCAGATACGCAGTATTTT. Translated: CASSLGGPDTQYF.

The chain has TRBV9 and TRBJ1-2; D call uncertain. V lost 0 bases, J lost 6 bases, and 6 bases lay in between. CDR3 length equals 12 residues. Per the germline V gene, CDR1 is SGDLS and CDR2 is YYNGEE. The CDR3 DNA reads as TGTGCCAGCAGCGTAGATAGGAATGGCTACACCTTC. Residues: CASSVDRNGYTF.

This clone was observed a single time. CDR3 amino acids: CASSYMRNQPQHF. In DNA, the CDR3 is TGTGCCAGCAGTTATATGCGTAATCAGCCCCAGCATTTT. The rearrangement joins TRBV6-1 to TRBJ1-5; D is uncertain. In germline, CDR1 is MNHNS, CDR2 SASEGT. Trimming took off 5 bases at V and 4 bases at J, with 9 bases between the two ends. CDR3 length equals 13 residues.

This clone occurred once. Here the CDR3 DNA reads TGTGCCAGCAGTCACATAGCGGGAGCAGGAAACACCGGGGAGCTGTTTTTT. This codes for CASSHIAGAGNTGELFF. The chain uses TRBV27 and TRBJ2-2, with TRBD2 matching 9 bases. V was pared by 5 bases and J by 2 bases, with 9 bases of the junction left unmatched. The CDR3 totals 17 residues. CDR1 and CDR2 from the germline V gene are MNHEY and SMNVEV (reference sequence).

This sequence joins TRBV27 and TRBJ2-7; no clear D gene. This CDR3 contains 14 residues. Trimming removed 3 bases at V and 2 bases at J, with 11 bases between. The germline gives CDR1 MNHEY, CDR2 SMNVEV (reference sequence). Here the CDR3 DNA reads TGTGCCAGCAGTTTCGGATTCGGCACCTACGAGCAGTACTTC. Amino acids: CASSFGFGTYEQYF.

This clone was detected only once. The chain joins TRBV9 to TRBJ2-1; 8 nucleotides agree with TRBD2. CDR1 is SGDLS, CDR2 YYNGEE, per germline. This CDR3 spans 16 amino acids. V shed 4 bases, J shed 2 bases, and the junction held 8 bases outside the gene matches. This chain's CDR3 is CASSTTSGGTYNEQFF. The DNA of the CDR3 is TGTGCCAGCAGCACAACCAGCGGGGGTACCTACAATGAGCAGTTCTTC.

V usage is TRBV7-8 and J usage is TRBJ2-3; 10 nucleotides line up with TRBD2. The V segment lost 1 base and the J segment 5 bases; nucleotides outside the gene matches: 6. The CDR3 is 16 amino acids. Germline V gives CDR1 SGHVS, CDR2 FQNEAQ. The CDR3, as DNA: TGTGCCAGCAGCTTAGGCCTAGCGGGAGCTCAAGATACGCAGTATTTT. Its translation: CASSLGLAGAQDTQYF.

This clone came up a few times. The chain links TRBV13 to TRBJ1-1; D not certain. Germline V gives CDR1 PRHDT, CDR2 FYEKMQ (reference sequence). V dropped 9 bases and J dropped 0 bases, with 11 bases sitting between them. This CDR3 is built from 13 residues. In DNA form, the CDR3 reads TGTGCCAGAGGGAGCGAAATGAACACTGAAGCTTTCTTT. Residues: CARGSEMNTEAFF.